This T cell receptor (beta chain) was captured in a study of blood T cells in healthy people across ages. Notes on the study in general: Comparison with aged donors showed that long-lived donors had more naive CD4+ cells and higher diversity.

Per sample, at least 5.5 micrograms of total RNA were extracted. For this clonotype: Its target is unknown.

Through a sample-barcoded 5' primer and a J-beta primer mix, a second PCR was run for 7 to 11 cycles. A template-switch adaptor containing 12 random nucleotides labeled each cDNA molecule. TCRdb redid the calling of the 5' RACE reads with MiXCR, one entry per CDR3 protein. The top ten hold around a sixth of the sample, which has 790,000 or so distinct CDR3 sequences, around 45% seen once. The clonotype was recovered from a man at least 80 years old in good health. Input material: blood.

The CDR3 DNA follows: TGTGCCAGCAGTGACGGGACAGGGGGCGATACGCAGTATTTT. Translation gives CASSDGTGGDTQYF. V and J are TRBV6-4 and TRBJ2-3, with TRBD1 matching 12 bases. The CDR3 covers 14 residues. Trimming cost V 2 bases and J 6 bases; bases outside gene matches: 0. CDR1 and CDR2 from the germline V gene are MRHNA and SNTAGT.